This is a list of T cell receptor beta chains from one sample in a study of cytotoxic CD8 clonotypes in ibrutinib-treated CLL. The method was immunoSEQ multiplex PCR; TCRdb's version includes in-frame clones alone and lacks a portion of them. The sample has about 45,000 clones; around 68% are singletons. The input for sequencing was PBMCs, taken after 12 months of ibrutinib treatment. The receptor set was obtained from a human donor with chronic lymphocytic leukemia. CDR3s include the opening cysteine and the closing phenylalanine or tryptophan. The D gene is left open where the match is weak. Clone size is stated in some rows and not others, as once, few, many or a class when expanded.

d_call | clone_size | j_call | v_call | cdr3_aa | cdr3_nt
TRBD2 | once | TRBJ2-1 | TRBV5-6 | CASSLSGGAVSHNEQFF | TGTGCCAGCAGCCTTAGCGGGGGGGCGGTTAGTCACAATGAGCAGTTCTTC
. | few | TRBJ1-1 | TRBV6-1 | CASSETGTEAFF | TGTGCCAGCAGTGAAACCGGGACCGAAGCTTTCTTT
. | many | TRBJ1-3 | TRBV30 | CAWTYGAGGSGNTIYF | TGTGCCTGGACCTATGGGGCAGGCGGCTCTGGAAACACCATATATTTT
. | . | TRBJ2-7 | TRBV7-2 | CASSFVGFYYEQYF | TGTGCCAGCAGCTTCGTGGGGTTCTACTACGAGCAGTACTTC
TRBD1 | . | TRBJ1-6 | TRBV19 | CASSRTGTGESPLHF | TGTGCCAGTAGTAGAACCGGGACAGGGGAATCACCCCTCCACTTT
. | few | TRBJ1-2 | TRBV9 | CASSVLDRSYGYTF | TGTGCCAGCAGCGTACTTGACAGGAGCTATGGCTACACCTTC
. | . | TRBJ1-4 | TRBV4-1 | CASSQAGTGSANEKLFF | TGCGCCAGCAGCCAAGCGGGGACGGGCTCTGCTAATGAAAAACTGTTTTTT
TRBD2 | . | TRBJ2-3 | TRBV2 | CASKISGGSSTDTQYF | TGTGCCAGCAAAATTAGCGGGGGGTCTAGCACAGATACGCAGTATTTT
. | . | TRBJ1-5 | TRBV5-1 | CASSLWGNQPQHF | TGCGCCAGCAGCTTGTGGGGGAACCAGCCCCAGCATTTT
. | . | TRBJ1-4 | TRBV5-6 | CASSLAGRGEKLFF | TGTGCCAGCAGCTTGGCCGGGCGCGGTGAAAAACTGTTTTTT
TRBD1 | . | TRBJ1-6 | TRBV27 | CASSYRQGRYNSPLHF | TGTGCCAGCAGTTACCGACAGGGTCGCTATAATTCACCCCTCCACTTT
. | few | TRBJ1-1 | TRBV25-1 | CQQGQDNTEAFF | TGCCAGCAGGGCCAAGATAACACTGAAGCTTTCTTT
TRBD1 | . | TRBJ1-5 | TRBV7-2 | CASSLDGTGQPQHF | TGTGCCAGCAGCTTGGATGGGACAGGGCAGCCCCAGCATTTT
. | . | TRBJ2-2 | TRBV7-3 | CASSLTSSVTGELFF | TGTGCCAGCAGCTTAACGTCCTCTGTGACCGGGGAGCTGTTTTTT
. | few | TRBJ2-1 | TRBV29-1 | CSVGPDNEQFF | TGCAGCGTTGGGCCGGACAATGAGCAGTTCTTC
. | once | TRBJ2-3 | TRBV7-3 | CASSLRGGGTDTQYF | TGTGCCAGCAGCTTAAGGGGAGGGGGTACAGATACGCAGTATTTT
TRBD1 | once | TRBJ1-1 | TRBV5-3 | CARSCTRDRAKSNTEAFF | TGTGCCAGAAGCTGTACCCGGGACAGGGCAAAATCGAACACTGAAGCTTTCTTT
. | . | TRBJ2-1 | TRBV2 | CASTMDQTYNEQFF | TGTGCCAGCACCATGGACCAAACCTACAATGAGCAGTTCTTC
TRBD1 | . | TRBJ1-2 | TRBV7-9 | CASSLDRADYGYTF | TGTGCCAGCAGCCTGGACAGGGCTGACTATGGCTACACCTTC
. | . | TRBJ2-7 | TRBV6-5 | CASSYLVVGEQYF | TGTGCCAGCAGCTATTTGGTGGTCGGGGAGCAGTACTTC
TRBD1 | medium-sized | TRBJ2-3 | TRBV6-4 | CASSEGQGGTDTQYF | TGTGCCAGCAGTGAAGGCCAGGGGGGCACAGATACGCAGTATTTT
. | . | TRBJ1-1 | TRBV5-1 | CASSLVGSGVNTEAFF | TGCGCCAGCAGCTTGGTCGGGTCGGGTGTGAACACTGAAGCTTTCTTT